The entry below describes one T cell receptor (beta chain). Its antigen is not known. These data belong to a study of cytomegalovirus exposure and HLA in healthy donors. Study conclusions and caveats: Researchers counted 150 to 200 TCR beta chains as cytomegalovirus-associated. Clusters of TCRs from the first cohort tended to co-occur in the 120 or so validation repertoires (as a later analysis found).

Repertoires were generated with immunoSEQ multiplex PCR, while TCRdb's copy carries only in-frame clones and drops some. The data contain around 200,000 clones, around 88% of them singletons. The source is a young woman in good health and CMV-seronegative. The sequenced sample consisted of PBMCs.

The CDR3 here is CASSLKRAVSNEQFF. The CDR3 DNA follows: TGTGCCAGCAGCTTAAAGCGGGCAGTCAGCAATGAGCAGTTCTTC. This rearrangement joins TRBV7-9 to TRBJ2-1, with D possibly TRBD2 on 6 matching bases. Germline V gene sequence: CDR1 SEHNR, CDR2 FQNEAQ (reference sequence). CDR3 length: 15 residues. V lost 2 bases and J lost 6, with 14 bases in between.